This T cell receptor (beta chain) comes out of a study of shared clonotypes between healthy human individuals (dated by TCRdb to 2018 to 2020). Study-wide context: The cohort included a few men and a couple of women between 18 and 49 years of age. Per donor, three plates each were used for CD4 naive and CD4 memory, two for CD8 naive, and one for CD8 memory. To estimate repertoire size and how much clonotypes are shared between individuals, the study performed deep sequencing of blood TCR repertoires from 4 to 6 healthy adults. Different laboratories and diverse techniques were used to prepare libraries and sequence TCR repertoires, to increase sequencing depth and limit assay-specific biases. Per donor, leukapheresis produced somewhere between about 0.94 and 9.5 billion PBMCs.

The study at large found these results: Naive subsets generally had larger estimated clonotype richness than memory subsets did. The genetic and exposure-history diversity represented was limited by the small number of donors. Compared with non-shared clonotypes, the clonotypes found in all four sorted-subset donors had higher generation probabilities. When a few donors were compared, the shared fraction of clonotypes was around 5.1% for naive CD4, 3.5% to 4% for naive CD8, 2% to 2.5% for memory CD4, and 0.3% to 0.5% for memory CD8. Sampling was restricted to blood, and TCR repertoires in tissues likely differ from the TCR repertoires found in blood. Even with the large sequencing depth, rarefaction of the sorted-subset datasets indicated that sequencing was incomplete. Pairwise subsampling indicated that sequencing depth was expected to affect the degree of clonotype sharing among donors.

Comments on this clone: There is no known antigen for this receptor. Within one base of it there is no much larger clone, and no base qualities were kept.

The CDR3 numbers 16 residues from cysteine through phenylalanine. The sequence is cut down to CDR3 DNA, 48 bases in frame from base 1. Relative to germline, V is missing 4 bases and J is missing 6 bases, with 12 bases of the junction outside any gene match. From a lookup of the germline V gene, CDR1 and CDR2 are SGDLS and YYNGEE. Using the deep immunoSEQ assay, TCR CDR3 regions were amplified from genomic DNA by multiplex PCR. For each cell subset, the extracted genomic DNA was distributed evenly across all wells of several immunoSEQ 96-well plates, and each plate served as one replicate. For sorted subsets, around 200 ng genomic DNA, equal to some 28,000 T cell genomes, was loaded into each replicate PCR. Purified libraries were measured with a Qubit 3.0 fluorometer, size-checked on a Bioanalyzer 2100, and measured again with the KAPA Library Quantification kit. A separate single-read 150-cycle Illumina NextSeq 550 flow cell was used to sequence each immunoSEQ 96-well plate. The authors processed their data as follows. Because the immunoSEQ output included only junctional sequences and no quality scores, the filtering could not be the same as the filtering used for full-length reads. To assign V/J genes and CDR3, sequences were annotated using PyIR, a Python wrapper for IgBLAST v1.9, with IMGT germline references. Reads with weak V/J assignments (E-value above 1e-6), missing CDR3, stop codons, out-of-frame junctions, or ambiguous translated residues were removed. A V3J clonotype was defined by an identical inferred V gene, J gene, and CDR3 amino acid sequence. The percentage overlap between two repertoires was calculated by dividing the number of shared unique clonotypes by the size of the smaller repertoire. RTK rarefaction, the Chao1 estimator, and Recon v2.1 estimates of unobserved clonotypes were used to assess repertoire richness. OLGA was used to compute generation probabilities for all TCRbeta clonotypes that the gDNA method yielded from a few donors. This immuneACCESS table, as held by TCRdb, lists in-frame sequences with V and J called but not all clones. Of the missing ones, under half trace to an unresolved V gene in checked studies; the others have no known cause. V and J calls and clone size are those listed in that table; D and trimming were worked out from the DNA. The sample has some 2.3 million clones on record, over 90% of them singletons. Under 0.45% of the sample belongs to the ten largest clones.

The donors were healthy, HIV-negative adults with no recently reported acute infections or vaccinations. Only Caucasian adults living in Nashville, Tennessee, USA were represented among the donors. Magnetic negative selection was used to enrich CD4+ T cells, after which naive cells were positively selected on CD45RA and the negative fraction became the memory subset. After blood collection by leukapheresis, PBMCs were isolated using Ficoll-Histopaque density gradient centrifugation and then cryopreserved in the vapor phase of liquid nitrogen. Analytical flow cytometry was used to check the purity and quantity of every magnetically sorted T cell population. Each sorted fraction had its genomic DNA isolated and then quantified by UV absorbance on a Nanodrop 2000c.

Sequenced material: naive CD4+ T cells from PBMCs. This specimen's cell subset or site label, per the study, means: CD45RA+ positively selected. The sequence joins TRBV9 to TRBJ1-5, and 8 bases in between align with TRBD1. This TCR was recovered from a man in his late teens or twenties in good health. Some clones in this sample may be carry-over from other donors' samples. The CDR3 corresponds to CASSPHPDREGQPQHF. The bases are TGTGCCAGCAGCCCCCACCCGGACAGGGAGGGTCAGCCCCAGCATTTT.